These 8 T cell receptor beta chains were sequenced from one sample in a study of cytomegalovirus exposure and HLA in healthy donors. Researchers ran the PCR with 60 Vbeta and 13 Jbeta primers. Produced via immunoSEQ multiplex PCR; TCRdb's table is partial and in-frame only. The profile shows around 200,000 clones, around 83% of them singletons. The sample taken for sequencing was PBMCs. The receptors originated from a girl aged 2 to 9 in good health and CMV-seropositive.

This clone was seen a handful of times. The CDR3 region is CASSGGTGGSGANVLTF. CDR3 in DNA: TGCGCCAGCAGTGGCGGGACAGGGGGCTCTGGGGCCAACGTCCTGACTTTC. The chain employs TRBV5-1 and TRBJ2-6; TRBD1 matches 11 bases. CDR1 is SGHRS and CDR2 is YFSETQ in the germline V gene. V lost 5 bases to trimming and J lost 0 bases; unmatched junction nucleotides: 4. The CDR3 totals 17 residues.

The genes are TRBV6-1 and TRBJ2-3; 7 bases line up with TRBD1. This CDR3 is 15 amino acids long. Germline lookup yields CDR1 MNHNS and CDR2 SASEGT. V was clipped by 5 bases and J by 2 bases; unmatched bases: 7. CDR3 sequence: CASSPRTGYTDTQYF. In DNA form, the CDR3 reads TGTGCCAGCAGTCCAAGGACAGGATACACAGATACGCAGTATTTT.

The chain recombines TRBV6-4 with TRBJ2-6; D gene uncertain. Germline-derived CDR1 and CDR2 are MRHNA and SNTAGT. This CDR3 is built from 14 residues. The ends were cut back, 3 bases at V and 0 bases at J, with 3 bases in the middle. The CDR3 loop is CASSESSGANVLTF. CDR3 DNA: TGTGCCAGCAGTGAGAGCTCTGGGGCCAACGTCCTGACTTTC.

The V gene is TRBV15, the J gene TRBJ1-5, with D unclear. Trimming pared 2 bases from V and 4 bases from J, leaving 3 bases between. The CDR3 is made up of 12 amino acids. Germline V gene sequence: CDR1 LNHNV, CDR2 YYDKDF (reference sequence). CDR3 loop: CATSRPNQPQHF. The CDR3 DNA reads TGTGCCACCAGCAGACCTAATCAGCCCCAGCATTTT.

The V gene is TRBV5-1, the J gene TRBJ2-4, with 14 bases lining up with TRBD2. J lost 7 bases, V lost 4 bases, and 7 bases had no gene match. In germline, CDR1 is SGHRS, CDR2 YFSETQ. The CDR3 covers 16 residues. CDR3 DNA sequence: TGCGCCAGCAGCCCGACTAGCGGGAGGGCCGAGAACATTCAGTACTTC. This sequence encodes CASSPTSGRAENIQYF.

The V call is TRBV30, the J call TRBJ2-7, with 9 bases fitting TRBD2. The CDR3 has 13 residues. Germline V gene lookup returns CDR1 GTSNPN and CDR2 SVGIG (reference sequence). The V gene end was trimmed by 3 bases and the J gene end by 3 bases; junction bases not matched to a gene: 3. CDR3 sequence reads: CAWRREGGYEQYF. CDR3 sequence (DNA): TGTGCCTGGAGGCGGGAGGGCGGCTACGAGCAGTACTTC.

The gene calls are TRBV4-1 and TRBJ1-5; 11 bases agree with TRBD1. Trimming at V came to 5 bases and at J to 4 bases, leaving 4 bases not matched to a gene. This CDR3 is 15 amino acids long. Per the germline V gene, CDR1 is MGHRA and CDR2 is YSYEKL. DNA for the CDR3: TGCGCCAGCAGCGAGGGACAGGGGGTGAATCAGCCCCAGCATTTT. Translation: CASSEGQGVNQPQHF.

This clone was detected once. This chain connects TRBV11-3 to TRBJ1-1; possible D gene TRBD1, 5 bases. V dropped 3 bases and J dropped 1 base, with 6 bases sitting between them. CDR3 length equals 13 residues. In germline, CDR1 is SGHNT, CDR2 YENEEA. This chain's CDR3 is CASSLTENTEAFF. CDR3 in DNA: TGTGCCAGCAGCTTGACAGAGAACACTGAAGCTTTCTTT.